The clone carrying this T cell receptor (beta chain) was found a few times. This sample is part of a study of blood T cell repertoires in COVID-19. Germline V gene data show CDR1 as SGHKS and CDR2 as YYEKEE (reference sequence). The ends lost 5 bases at V and 2 bases at J; junction bases unmatched: 2. The CDR3 loop spans 13 amino acids. The study assigned cohorts using participant-reported clinical history. Only in-frame clones appear in the TCRdb table, and some are missing; sequencing was by immunoSEQ multiplex PCR. The sample records about 320,000 clones, 90% being singletons. This TCR was recovered from a man in his fifties or sixties who had recovered from COVID-19. The chain recombines TRBV5-5 with TRBJ2-3; 7 bases are a match to TRBD1. Sequenced: PBMCs or T cells enriched from blood (not recorded which). CDR3 sequence: CASRGQVTDTQYF. The CDR3 nucleotides are TGTGCCAGCAGAGGACAGGTCACAGATACGCAGTATTTT. The variable domain in full, with the rest retrieved from reference TRBV5-5 and TRBJ2-3, is DAGVTQSPTHLIKTRGQQVTLRCSPISGHKSVSWYQQVLGQGPQFIFQYYEKEERGRGNFPDRFSARQFPNYSSELNVNALLLGDSALYLCASRGQVTDTQYFGPGTRLTVL.